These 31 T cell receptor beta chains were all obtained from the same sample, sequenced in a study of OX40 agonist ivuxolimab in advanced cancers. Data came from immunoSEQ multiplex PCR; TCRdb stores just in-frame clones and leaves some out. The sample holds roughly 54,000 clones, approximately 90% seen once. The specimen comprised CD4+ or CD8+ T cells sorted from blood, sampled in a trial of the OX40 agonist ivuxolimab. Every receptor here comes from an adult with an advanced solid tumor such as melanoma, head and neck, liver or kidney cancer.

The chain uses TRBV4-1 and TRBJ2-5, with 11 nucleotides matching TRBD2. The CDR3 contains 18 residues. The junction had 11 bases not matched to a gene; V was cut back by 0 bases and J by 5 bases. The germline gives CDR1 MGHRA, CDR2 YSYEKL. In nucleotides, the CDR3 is TGCGCCAGCAGCCAAGAATCGGTAGCGGGGGGGCGTGTTGAGACCCAGTACTTC. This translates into CASSQESVAGGRVETQYF.

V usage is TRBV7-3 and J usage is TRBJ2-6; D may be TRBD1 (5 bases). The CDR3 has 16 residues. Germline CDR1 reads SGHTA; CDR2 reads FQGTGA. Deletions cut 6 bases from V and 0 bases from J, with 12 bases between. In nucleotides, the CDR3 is TGTGCCAGCAGGCCAACAGGCAGCTCTGGGGCCAACGTCCTGACTTTC. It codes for CASRPTGSSGANVLTF.

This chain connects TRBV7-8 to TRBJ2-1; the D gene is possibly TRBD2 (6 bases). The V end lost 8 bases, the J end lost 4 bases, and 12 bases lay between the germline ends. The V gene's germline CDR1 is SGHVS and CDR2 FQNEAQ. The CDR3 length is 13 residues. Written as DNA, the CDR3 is TGTGCCAGCGCCGGGACTGGATACAATGAGCAGTTCTTC. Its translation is CASAGTGYNEQFF. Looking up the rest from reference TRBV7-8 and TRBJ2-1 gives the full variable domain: GAGVSQSPRYKVAKRGQDVALRCDPISGHVSLFWYQQALGQGPEFLTYFQNEAQLDKSGLPSDRFFAERPEGSVSTLKIQRTQQEDSAVYLCASAGTGYNEQFFGPGTRLTVL.

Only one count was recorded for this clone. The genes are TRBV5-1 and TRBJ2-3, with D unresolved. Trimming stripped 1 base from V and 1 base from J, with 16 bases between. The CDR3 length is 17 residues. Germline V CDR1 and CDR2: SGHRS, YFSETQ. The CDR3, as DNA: TGCGCCAGCAGCTTGAGTTCGCTGTCGACACGCACAGATACGCAGTATTTT. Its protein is CASSLSSLSTRTDTQYF.

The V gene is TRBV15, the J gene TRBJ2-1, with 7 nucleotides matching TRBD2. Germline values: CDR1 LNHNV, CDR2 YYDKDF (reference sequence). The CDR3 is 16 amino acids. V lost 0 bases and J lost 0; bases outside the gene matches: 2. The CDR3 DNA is TGTGCCACCAGCAGAGAGACGGGGGGCTCCTACAATGAGCAGTTCTTC. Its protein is CATSRETGGSYNEQFF.

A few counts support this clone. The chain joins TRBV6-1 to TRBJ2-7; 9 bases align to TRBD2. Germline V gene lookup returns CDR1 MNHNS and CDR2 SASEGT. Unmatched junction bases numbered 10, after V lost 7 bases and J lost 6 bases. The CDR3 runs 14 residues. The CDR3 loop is CASIRAGGIGEQYF. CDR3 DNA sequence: TGTGCCAGCATTCGAGCGGGGGGAATCGGCGAGCAGTACTTC.

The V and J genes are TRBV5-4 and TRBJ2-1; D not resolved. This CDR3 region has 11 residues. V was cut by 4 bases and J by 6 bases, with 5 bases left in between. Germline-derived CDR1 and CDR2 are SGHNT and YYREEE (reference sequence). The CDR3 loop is CASSQSNEQFF. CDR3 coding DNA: TGTGCCAGCAGCCAGAGCAATGAGCAGTTCTTC.

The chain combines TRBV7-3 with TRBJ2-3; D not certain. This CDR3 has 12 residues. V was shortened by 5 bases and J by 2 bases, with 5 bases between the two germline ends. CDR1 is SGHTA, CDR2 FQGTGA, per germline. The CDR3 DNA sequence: TGTGCCAGCAGCAGAAACACAGATACGCAGTATTTT. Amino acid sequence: CASSRNTDTQYF.

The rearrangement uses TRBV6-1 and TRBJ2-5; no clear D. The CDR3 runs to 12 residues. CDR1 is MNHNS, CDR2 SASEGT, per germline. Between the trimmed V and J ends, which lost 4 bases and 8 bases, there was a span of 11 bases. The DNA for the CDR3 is TGTGCCAGCAGTGGACTGGTTCGAACCCAGTACTTC. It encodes CASSGLVRTQYF.

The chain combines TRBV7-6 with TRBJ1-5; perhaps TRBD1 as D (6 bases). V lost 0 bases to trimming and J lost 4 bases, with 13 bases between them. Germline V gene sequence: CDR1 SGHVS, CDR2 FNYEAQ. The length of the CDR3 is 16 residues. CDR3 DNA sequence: TGTGCCAGCAGCTTAGCCCCCCCAGGGGTAAATCAGCCCCAGCATTTT. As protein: CASSLAPPGVNQPQHF.

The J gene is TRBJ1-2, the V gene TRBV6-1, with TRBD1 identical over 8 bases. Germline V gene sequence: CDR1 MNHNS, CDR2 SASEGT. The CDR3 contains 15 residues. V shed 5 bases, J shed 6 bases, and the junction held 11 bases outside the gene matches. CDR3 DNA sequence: TGTGCCAGCAGTTCATGGGACAGGAGAAGAGATGGCTACACCTTC. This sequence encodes CASSSWDRRRDGYTF.

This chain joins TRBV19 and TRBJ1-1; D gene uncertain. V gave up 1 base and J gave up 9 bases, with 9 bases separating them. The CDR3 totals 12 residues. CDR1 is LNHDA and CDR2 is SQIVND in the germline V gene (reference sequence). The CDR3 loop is CASSIVGLQAFF. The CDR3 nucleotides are TGTGCCAGTAGTATAGTAGGTCTCCAAGCTTTCTTT.

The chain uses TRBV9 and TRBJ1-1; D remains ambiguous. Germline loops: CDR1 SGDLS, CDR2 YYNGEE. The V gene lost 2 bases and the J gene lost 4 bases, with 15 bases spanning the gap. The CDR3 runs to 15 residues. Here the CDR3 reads CASSVRPEAGTEAFF. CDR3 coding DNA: TGTGCCAGCAGCGTCCGCCCCGAAGCAGGCACTGAAGCTTTCTTT.

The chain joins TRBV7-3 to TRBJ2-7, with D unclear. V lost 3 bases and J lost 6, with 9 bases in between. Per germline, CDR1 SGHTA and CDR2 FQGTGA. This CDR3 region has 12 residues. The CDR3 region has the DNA TGTGCCAGCAGCTTGCGAAAGGCCGAGCAGTACTTC. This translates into CASSLRKAEQYF.

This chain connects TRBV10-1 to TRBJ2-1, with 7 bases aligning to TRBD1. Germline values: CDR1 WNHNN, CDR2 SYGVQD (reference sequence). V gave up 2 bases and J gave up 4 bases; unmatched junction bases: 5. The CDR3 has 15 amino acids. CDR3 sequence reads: CASSETGVAYNEQFF. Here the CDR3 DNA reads TGCGCCAGCAGTGAGACAGGGGTGGCTTACAATGAGCAGTTCTTC.

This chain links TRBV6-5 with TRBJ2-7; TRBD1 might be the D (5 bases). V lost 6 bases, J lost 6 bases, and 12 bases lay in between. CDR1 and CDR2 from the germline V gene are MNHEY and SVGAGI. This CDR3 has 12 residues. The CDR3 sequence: CASRKTVSEQYF. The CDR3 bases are TGTGCCAGCAGAAAGACAGTCTCCGAGCAGTACTTC.

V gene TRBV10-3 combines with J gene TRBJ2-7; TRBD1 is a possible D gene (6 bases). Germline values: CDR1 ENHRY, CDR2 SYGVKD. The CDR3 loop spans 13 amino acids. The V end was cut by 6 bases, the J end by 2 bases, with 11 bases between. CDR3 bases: TGTGCCATCAGAGAGACAGGAACCTACGAGCAGTACTTC. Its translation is CAIRETGTYEQYF.

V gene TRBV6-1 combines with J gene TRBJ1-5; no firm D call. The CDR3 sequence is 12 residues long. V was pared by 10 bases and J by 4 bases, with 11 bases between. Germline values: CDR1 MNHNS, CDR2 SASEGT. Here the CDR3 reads CATKGLNQPQHF. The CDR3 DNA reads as TGTGCCACCAAGGGCCTGAATCAGCCCCAGCATTTT.

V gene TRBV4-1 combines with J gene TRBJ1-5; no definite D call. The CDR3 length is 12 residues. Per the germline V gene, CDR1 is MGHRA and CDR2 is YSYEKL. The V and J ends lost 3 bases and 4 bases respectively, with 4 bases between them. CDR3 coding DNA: TGCGCCAGCAGCCACGCGAATCAGCCCCAGCATTTT. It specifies CASSHANQPQHF.

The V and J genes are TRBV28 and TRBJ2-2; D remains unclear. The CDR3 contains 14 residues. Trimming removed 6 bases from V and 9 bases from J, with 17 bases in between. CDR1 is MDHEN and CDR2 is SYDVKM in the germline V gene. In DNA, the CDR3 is TGTGCCAGCAGGAGAATTCGTACGAACCGGGAGCTGTTTTTT. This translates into CASRRIRTNRELFF.

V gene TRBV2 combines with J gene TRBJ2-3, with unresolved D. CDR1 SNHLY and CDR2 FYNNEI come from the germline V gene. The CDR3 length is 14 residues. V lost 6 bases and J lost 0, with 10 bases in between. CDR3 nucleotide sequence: TGTGCCAGCAGGTTAACCCCGAGCACAGATACGCAGTATTTT. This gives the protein CASRLTPSTDTQYF.

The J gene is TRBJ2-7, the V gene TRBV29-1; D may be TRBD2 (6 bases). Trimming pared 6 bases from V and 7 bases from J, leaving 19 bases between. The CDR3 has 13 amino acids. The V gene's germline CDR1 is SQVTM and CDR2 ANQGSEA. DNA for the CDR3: TGCAGCGTCGGGCGCCGGCTTGGAGGGGAGCAGTACTTC. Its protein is CSVGRRLGGEQYF.

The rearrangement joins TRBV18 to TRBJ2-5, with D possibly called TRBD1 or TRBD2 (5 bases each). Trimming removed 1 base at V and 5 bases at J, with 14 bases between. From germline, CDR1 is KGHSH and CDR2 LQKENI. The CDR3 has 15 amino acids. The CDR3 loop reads CASSPLQGARETQYF. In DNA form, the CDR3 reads TGTGCCAGCTCACCACTGCAGGGAGCCCGGGAGACCCAGTACTTC.

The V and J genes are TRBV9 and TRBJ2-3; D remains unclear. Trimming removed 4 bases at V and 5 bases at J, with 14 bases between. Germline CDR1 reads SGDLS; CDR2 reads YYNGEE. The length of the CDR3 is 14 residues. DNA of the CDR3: TGTGCCAGCAGCCCCCGACCGTATGAAGATACGCAGTATTTT. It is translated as CASSPRPYEDTQYF.

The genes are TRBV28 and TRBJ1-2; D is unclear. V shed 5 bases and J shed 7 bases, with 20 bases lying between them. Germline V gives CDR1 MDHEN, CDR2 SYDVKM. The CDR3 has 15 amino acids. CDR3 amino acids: CASSIGFRDSRGYTF. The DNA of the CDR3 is TGTGCCAGCAGTATAGGTTTCCGTGATTCCCGTGGCTACACCTTC.

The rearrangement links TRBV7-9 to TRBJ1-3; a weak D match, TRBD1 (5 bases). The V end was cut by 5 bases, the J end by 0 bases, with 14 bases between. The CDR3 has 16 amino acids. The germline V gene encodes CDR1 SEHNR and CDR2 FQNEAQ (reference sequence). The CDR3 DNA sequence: TGTGCCAGCAGCCCCATTCCCGGGGGCTCTGGAAACACCATATATTTT. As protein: CASSPIPGGSGNTIYF.

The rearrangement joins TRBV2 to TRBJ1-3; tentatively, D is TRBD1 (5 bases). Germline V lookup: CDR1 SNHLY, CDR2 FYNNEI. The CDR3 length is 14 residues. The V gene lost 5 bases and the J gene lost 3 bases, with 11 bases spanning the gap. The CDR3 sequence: CASSSQGNGNTIYF. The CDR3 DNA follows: TGTGCCAGCAGTTCCCAGGGAAATGGAAACACCATATATTTT.

The CDR3 DNA reads as TGTGCCAGCAGCCGGACTAGCGGGAGTACCTACGGTGAGCAGTTCTTC. As protein: CASSRTSGSTYGEQFF. V usage is TRBV5-4 and J usage is TRBJ2-1; 13 nucleotides line up with TRBD2. V was clipped by 4 bases and J by 9 bases; unmatched bases: 10. The CDR3 has 16 amino acids. Germline values: CDR1 SGHNT, CDR2 YYREEE (reference sequence). Variable domain in full (rest from reference TRBV5-4 and TRBJ2-1): ETGVTQSPTHLIKTRGQQVTLRCSSQSGHNTVSWYQQALGQGPQFIFQYYREEENGRGNFPPRFSGLQFPNYSSELNVNALELDDSALYLCASSRTSGSTYGEQFFGPGTRLTVL.

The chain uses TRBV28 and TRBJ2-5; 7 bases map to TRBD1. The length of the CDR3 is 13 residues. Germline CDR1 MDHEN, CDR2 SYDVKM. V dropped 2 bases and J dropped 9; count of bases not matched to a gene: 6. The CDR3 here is CASSLPQGWAQYF. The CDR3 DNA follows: TGTGCCAGCAGTTTACCACAGGGGTGGGCCCAGTACTTC.

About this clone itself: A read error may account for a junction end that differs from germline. Here the CDR3 DNA reads TGTGCCAGCAGCCCGGGACAGGGGGGAGTCTACGAGCAGTACTTC. The encoded protein is CASSPGQGGVYEQYF. V usage is TRBV5-1 and J usage is TRBJ2-7, with TRBD1 matching 11 bases. The CDR3 is made up of 15 amino acids. Germline CDR1 SGHRS, CDR2 YFSETQ.

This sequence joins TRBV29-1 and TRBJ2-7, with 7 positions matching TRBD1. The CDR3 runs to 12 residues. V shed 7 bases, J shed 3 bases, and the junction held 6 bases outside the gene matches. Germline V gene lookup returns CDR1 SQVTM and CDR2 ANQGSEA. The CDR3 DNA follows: TGCAGCGCCTCGGCAGGGGGCTACGAGCAGTACTTC. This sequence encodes CSASAGGYEQYF.